Listed here are 24 T cell receptor beta chains from one sample, sequenced in a study of cytomegalovirus exposure and HLA in healthy donors. 60 Vbeta and 13 Jbeta primers were used in PCR. Here immunoSEQ multiplex PCR was the method, and the copy in TCRdb shows in-frame clones only, minus some. The repertoire holds roughly 140,000 clones, with roughly 73% as singletons. The sample taken for sequencing was PBMCs. The receptors here all came from a human donor in good health.

This clone turned up a few times. This chain links TRBV19 with TRBJ2-6; no clear D. The CDR3 is 15 amino acids. V dropped 4 bases and J dropped 1 base, with 8 bases sitting between them. Germline V gene lookup returns CDR1 LNHDA and CDR2 SQIVND (reference sequence). The CDR3 DNA reads TGTGCCAGTAGTAAAATACGGTCTGGGGCCAACGTCCTGACTTTC. This codes for CASSKIRSGANVLTF.

This chain connects TRBV5-6 to TRBJ2-1; 8 bases line up with TRBD2. The J segment lost 2 bases and the V segment lost 3 bases, leaving 4 bases of the junction unmatched. Germline-derived CDR1 and CDR2 are SGHDT and YYEEEE. The CDR3 is made up of 15 amino acids. The CDR3 is CASSSTSGTYNEQFF. In nucleotides, the CDR3 is TGTGCCAGCAGCTCCACTAGCGGAACCTACAATGAGCAGTTCTTC.

In DNA form, the CDR3 reads TGTGCCAGCTCACCGAGGACAGGGACTCCCGAGACCCAGTACTTC. Amino acids: CASSPRTGTPETQYF. The chain couples TRBV18 to TRBJ2-5; 8 nucleotides line up with TRBD1. Per germline, CDR1 KGHSH and CDR2 LQKENI. The CDR3 sequence is 15 residues long. Losses at the gene ends were 3 bases for V and 5 bases for J; bases not matched to a gene: 8.

V gene TRBV6-5 combines with J gene TRBJ2-7; a weak D match, TRBD2 (6 bases). This CDR3 comprises 12 residues. Germline V gene data show CDR1 as MNHEY and CDR2 as SVGAGI. V gave up 2 bases and J gave up 6 bases, with 8 bases separating them. CDR3 DNA: TGTGCCAGCAGTTACAGGGGAGGCGAGCAGTACTTC. This translates into CASSYRGGEQYF.

The rearrangement joins TRBV2 to TRBJ2-7; 8 positions agree with TRBD2. V trimming: 1 base; J trimming: 0 bases; junction bases outside the gene matches: 2. CDR3 length: 15 residues. The V gene's germline CDR1 is SNHLY and CDR2 FYNNEI. This chain's CDR3 is CASSEGAGGSYEQYF. The CDR3 DNA reads as TGTGCCAGCAGTGAAGGGGCGGGGGGCTCCTACGAGCAGTACTTC.

The V gene is TRBV7-3, the J gene TRBJ2-2, with 9 bases that match TRBD2. This CDR3 has 15 residues. The J segment lost 7 bases and the V segment lost 3 bases, leaving 6 bases of the junction unmatched. Germline CDR1 and CDR2: SGHTA and FQGTGA. The CDR3 DNA is TGTGCCAGCAGCTTTGGCGGGAGGGCCAACGGGGAGCTGTTTTTT. Protein sequence: CASSFGGRANGELFF.

This chain joins TRBV5-4 and TRBJ2-7, with 14 bases matching TRBD2. The CDR3 spans 16 residues. Looked up from germline, CDR1 is SGHNT and CDR2 is YYREEE (reference sequence). The V segment lost 3 bases and the J segment 4 bases; nucleotides outside the gene matches: 6. The CDR3 here is CASSSGTSGSGYEQYF. The CDR3 nucleotides read TGTGCCAGCAGCTCCGGGACTAGCGGGAGTGGATACGAGCAGTACTTC.

In its sample, this clone was seen a few times. V gene TRBV19 combines with J gene TRBJ2-2, with TRBD2 matching 9 bases. The CDR3 sequence is 15 residues long. Losses at the gene ends were 4 bases for V and 0 bases for J; bases not matched to a gene: 0. Germline V gene data show CDR1 as LNHDA and CDR2 as SQIVND (reference sequence). In nucleotides, the CDR3 is TGTGCCAGTAGTACTAGCGGGGCGAACACCGGGGAGCTGTTTTTT. Protein product: CASSTSGANTGELFF.

This clone occurred a few times. This chain's CDR3 is CASSDDNQETQYF. The CDR3 bases are TGTGCCAGCAGCGACGACAATCAAGAGACCCAGTACTTC. This chain connects TRBV11-3 to TRBJ2-5; D not certain. Germline assignment: CDR1 SGHNT and CDR2 YENEEA. The CDR3 consists of 13 residues. Trimming left V 5 bases short and J 2 bases short, with 9 bases between.

The chain uses TRBV19 and TRBJ2-3; 9 positions agree with TRBD1. Looked up from germline, CDR1 is LNHDA and CDR2 is SQIVND (reference sequence). This CDR3 is 18 amino acids long. Trimming cost V 3 bases and J 0 bases; bases outside gene matches: 10. CDR3 nucleotides: TGTGCCAGTAGTATCGGGACAGGGAGGCCTCCTAGCACAGATACGCAGTATTTT. Protein sequence: CASSIGTGRPPSTDTQYF.

A note on this clone: One end of the junction fails to match germline, which may point to a read error. The V call is TRBV7-7, the J call TRBJ2-1, with a weak D call TRBD2 (6 bases). The CDR3 contains 15 residues. Germline V lookup: CDR1 SSHAT, CDR2 FNYEAQ (reference sequence). For the CDR3, the DNA is TGTGCTAGCAGCTTTCGGGACTTACCTTACAATGAGCAGTTCTTC. Its translation: CASSFRDLPYNEQFF.

This rearrangement joins TRBV2 to TRBJ1-2; 7 bases map to TRBD1. Germline CDR1 SNHLY, CDR2 FYNNEI. CDR3 length equals 13 residues. The junction had 5 bases not matched to a gene; V was cut back by 7 bases and J by 3 bases. The CDR3 DNA is TGTGCCAGCAATGACAGGGTGGACTATGGCTACACCTTC. This encodes CASNDRVDYGYTF. The full variable domain, its missing parts supplied by reference TRBV2 and TRBJ1-2, is EPEVTQTPSHQVTQMGQEVILRCVPISNHLYFYWYRQILGQKVEFLVSFYNNEISEKSEIFDDQFSVERPDGSNFTLKIRSTKLEDSAMYFCASNDRVDYGYTFGSGTRLTVV.

For this clone: Other DNA sequences of this sample code for an identical CDR3. The rearrangement joins TRBV6-4 to TRBJ1-2; D gene ambiguous. V was clipped by 2 bases and J by 4 bases, with 14 bases between them. The CDR3 covers 15 residues. Germline V gene data show CDR1 as MRHNA and CDR2 as SNTAGT. CDR3 nucleotides: TGTGCCAGCAGTGACACTCCCCAGGCCCTCTATGGCTACACCTTC. Translated, it gives CASSDTPQALYGYTF.

V is TRBV12-5 and J is TRBJ2-1; possibly TRBD1 for D (6 bases). Germline assignment: CDR1 LGHNT and CDR2 FRNRAP. The V end was cut by 6 bases, the J end by 2 bases, with 17 bases between. The CDR3 spans 16 residues. The CDR3 sequence is CASGPTGESPYNEQFF. CDR3 nucleotide sequence: TGTGCTAGTGGACCGACAGGTGAGTCCCCCTACAATGAGCAGTTCTTC.

This rearrangement joins TRBV7-9 to TRBJ2-7; a weak D match, TRBD1 (6 bases). V dropped 1 base and J dropped 0 bases, with 10 bases sitting between them. From germline, CDR1 is SEHNR and CDR2 FQNEAQ (reference sequence). The CDR3 has 15 residues. CDR3 amino acids: CASSLEGQSSYEQYF. Here the CDR3 DNA reads TGTGCCAGCAGCTTAGAAGGACAGTCCTCCTACGAGCAGTACTTC.

The V gene is TRBV7-6, the J gene TRBJ2-1, with TRBD2 as a possible D gene (5 bases). V lost 5 bases and J 6 bases, leaving 14 bases between the germline ends. The germline CDR1 and CDR2 sequences are SGHVS and FNYEAQ. The CDR3 totals 14 residues. The CDR3 nucleotides are TGTGCCAGCAGCCTAGTTCCGGGGAGCAATGAGCAGTTCTTC. It encodes CASSLVPGSNEQFF.

This clone has more than one count but fewer than ten. This chain links TRBV7-3 with TRBJ2-7, with 7 nucleotides matching TRBD2. This CDR3 region has 14 residues. Germline values: CDR1 SGHTA, CDR2 FQGTGA. The trim removed 2 bases at V and 0 bases at J, leaving 1 base unmatched. The CDR3 bases are TGTGCCAGCAGCTTAGGGGGGGGCTCCTACGAGCAGTACTTC. It specifies CASSLGGGSYEQYF.

The gene calls are TRBV6-4 and TRBJ2-1; 11 bases align to TRBD2. V was pared by 0 bases and J by 5 bases, with 3 bases of the junction left unmatched. The germline gives CDR1 MRHNA, CDR2 SNTAGT. The length of the CDR3 is 16 residues. CDR3 in DNA: TGTGCCAGCAGTGACTCGGCTAGCGGGGGGAACAATGAGCAGTTCTTC. Translation gives CASSDSASGGNNEQFF.

This clone was recorded only once. This specimen includes other DNA sequences encoding the same CDR3. The chain employs TRBV7-2 and TRBJ2-7; possible D gene TRBD2, 6 bases. CDR1 and CDR2 (germline): SGHTA, FQGNSA. The CDR3 runs 14 residues. Trimming stripped 1 base from V and 1 base from J, with 8 bases between. The CDR3 sequence: CASSLVGSSYEQYF. The DNA of the CDR3 is TGTGCCAGCAGCTTAGTCGGGAGTTCCTACGAGCAGTACTTC.

The gene calls are TRBV5-1 and TRBJ2-1, with D tentatively TRBD2 (7 bases). The CDR3 contains 17 residues. V was pared by 0 bases and J by 3 bases, with 16 bases between. Germline CDR1 SGHRS, CDR2 YFSETQ. As DNA, the CDR3 is TGCGCCAGCAGCTTGGTGGGGGGGCCCGTGGGCTACAATGAGCAGTTCTTC. This translates into CASSLVGGPVGYNEQFF. The complete variable domain, with remaining parts taken from reference TRBV5-1 and TRBJ2-1, reads KAGVTQTPRYLIKTRGQQVTLSCSPISGHRSVSWYQQTPGQGLQFLFEYFSETQRNKGNFPGRFSGRQFSNSRSEMNVSTLELGDSALYLCASSLVGGPVGYNEQFFGPGTRLTVL.

Comments on this clone: The sample contains more than one DNA sequence encoding this CDR3. The chain carries TRBV5-6 and TRBJ2-7; D gene unclear. Germline-derived CDR1 and CDR2 are SGHDT and YYEEEE. This CDR3 comprises 13 residues. Trimming took off 0 bases at V and 2 bases at J, with 6 bases between the two ends. CDR3 protein: CASSLGPTYEQYF. The CDR3 bases are TGTGCCAGCAGCTTGGGCCCTACCTACGAGCAGTACTTC.

This clone appeared a few times. CDR3: CASKNGVGYEQYF. For the CDR3, the DNA is TGTGCCAGTAAGAACGGGGTAGGGTACGAGCAGTACTTC. The rearrangement links TRBV2 to TRBJ2-7; possible D gene TRBD2, 5 bases. V shed 9 bases and J shed 4 bases, with 16 bases lying between them. Germline V gene lookup returns CDR1 SNHLY and CDR2 FYNNEI. The CDR3 loop spans 13 amino acids.

The rearrangement uses TRBV6-1 and TRBJ1-5, with D unclear. Trimming cost V 6 bases and J 2 bases, with 14 bases left between them. The CDR3 has 15 residues. Germline V gene data show CDR1 as MNHNS and CDR2 as SASEGT. The CDR3 region is CASSELPEGNQPQHF. For the CDR3, the DNA is TGTGCCAGCAGCGAACTTCCGGAGGGCAATCAGCCCCAGCATTTT.

V gene TRBV4-1 combines with J gene TRBJ2-3; no definite D call. CDR3 length equals 15 residues. The germline gives CDR1 MGHRA, CDR2 YSYEKL. The germline V and J ends were trimmed by 4 bases and 2 bases, with 13 bases remaining between them. In nucleotides, the CDR3 is TGCGCCAGCAGCCCAAAGATCGGTTTCACAGATACGCAGTATTTT. This codes for CASSPKIGFTDTQYF.